The 28 T cell receptor beta chains listed next were all sequenced from one sample in a study of metastatic and nonmetastatic thyroid tumors. TCRdb re-called the PCR reads via MiXCR. The sample contains over 20,000 clones, roughly a sixth of which appear only once. Among the patients, none had received any treatment before thyroid surgery. Sample: blood. The source is a female donor with papillary thyroid cancer or a benign thyroid nodule (not recorded which). Some clones in this sample may be carry-over from other donors' samples.

This clone was observed at least ten times. The chain employs TRBV15 and TRBJ2-5, with 12 bases aligning to TRBD2. This CDR3 is 16 amino acids long. J lost 4 bases, V lost 1 base, and 4 bases had no gene match. CDR1 is LNHNV, CDR2 YYDKDF, per germline (reference sequence). CDR3 protein: CATSRASGRGTETQYF. In nucleotides, the CDR3 is TGTGCCACCAGCAGAGCTAGCGGGAGGGGAACAGAGACCCAGTACTTC.

By its share, this clone is medium-sized (0.01 to 0.1%). The identical CDR3 is also encoded by other nucleotide sequences in the sample. The genes are TRBV7-9 and TRBJ2-7; 7 positions match TRBD1. The V segment lost 5 bases and the J segment 4 bases; nucleotides outside the gene matches: 5. Germline-derived CDR1 and CDR2 are SEHNR and FQNEAQ (reference sequence). The CDR3 extends over 13 amino acids. As DNA, the CDR3 is TGTGCCAGCAGCGCCGGGACAGCTTACGAGCAGTACTTC. It encodes CASSAGTAYEQYF.

This clone was observed at least ten times. This could be a read error, since a much larger clone is one nucleotide away. The identical CDR3 is also encoded by other nucleotide sequences in the sample. This chain links TRBV10-3 with TRBJ2-7; TRBD2 is a possible D gene (5 bases). The CDR3 has 14 residues. The V gene's germline CDR1 is ENHRY and CDR2 SYGVKD. The CDR3 reads CAISEFSARYEQYF. The DNA of the CDR3 is TGCGCCATCAGTGAGTTTAGCGCTCGATACGAGCAGTACTTC.

This clone was picked up many times. The rearrangement links TRBV12-5 to TRBJ2-7, with TRBD1 matching 10 bases. Trimming cost V 3 bases and J 3 bases; bases outside gene matches: 11. In germline, CDR1 is LGHNT, CDR2 FRNRAP. The length of the CDR3 is 17 residues. In nucleotides, the CDR3 is TGTGCTAGTGGTTTAAGACAGGGGGCGCGGGATAACTACGAGCAGTACTTC. Its protein is CASGLRQGARDNYEQYF.

This clone was observed at least ten times. The V call is TRBV10-3, the J call TRBJ2-6; possible D gene TRBD2, 6 bases. V was shortened by 0 bases and J by 4 bases, with 16 bases between the two germline ends. The CDR3 is made up of 18 amino acids. Germline-derived CDR1 and CDR2 are ENHRY and SYGVKD. The CDR3 region is CAISESATRFLGANVLTF. The CDR3 nucleotides are TGTGCCATCAGTGAGTCGGCGACTAGGTTTCTAGGGGCCAACGTCCTGACTTTC.

In the case of this clone: Since a much larger clone is just one base distant, this may be a read error. Other DNA sequences from this sample encode an identical CDR3 as well. CDR3 in amino acids: CATSRGRTGLINEQFF. DNA of the CDR3: TGTGCCACCAGCAGAGGGAGGACGGGGCTTATTAATGAGCAGTTCTTC. The chain uses TRBV15 and TRBJ2-1; the D gene could be TRBD1 or TRBD2 (5 bases each). CDR1 is LNHNV and CDR2 is YYDKDF in the germline V gene (reference sequence). V lost 1 base and J lost 7, with 17 bases in between. The CDR3 covers 16 residues.

This clone was recorded many times. The genes are TRBV30 and TRBJ2-1; D unresolved. This CDR3 comprises 13 residues. Germline CDR1 is GTSNPN and CDR2 is SVGIG (reference sequence). The V end lost 0 bases, the J end lost 3 bases, and 6 bases lay between the germline ends. CDR3 amino acids: CAWSVLNYNEQFF. DNA for the CDR3: TGTGCCTGGAGTGTACTGAACTACAATGAGCAGTTCTTC. The whole variable domain, filled in from reference TRBV30 and TRBJ2-1, reads SQTIHQWPATLVQPVGSPLSLECTVEGTSNPNLYWYRQAAGRGLQLLFYSVGIGQISSEVPQNLSASRPQDRQFILSSKKLLLSDSGFYLCAWSVLNYNEQFFGPGTRLTVL.

This clone was found many times. The V gene is TRBV3-1, the J gene TRBJ1-2, with D perhaps matching TRBD1 (6 bases). The CDR3 extends over 13 amino acids. The germline V gene has CDR1 LGHDT and CDR2 YNNKEL (reference sequence). V was pared by 4 bases and J by 3 bases, with 9 bases between. The CDR3 region is CASSLTGDYGYTF. The DNA for the CDR3 is TGTGCCAGCAGCCTGACAGGTGACTATGGCTACACCTTC.

This clone was picked up one time. The chain links TRBV20-1 to TRBJ1-2, with D unresolved. This CDR3 region has 12 residues. Between the trimmed V and J ends, which lost 2 bases and 2 bases, there was a span of 6 bases. In germline, CDR1 is DFQATT, CDR2 SNEGSKA (reference sequence). This CDR3 is CSARMKNYGYTF. The CDR3 coding sequence is TGCAGTGCTAGAATGAAGAACTATGGCTACACCTTC.

This clone was found a few times. The chain recombines TRBV19 with TRBJ1-1; D unresolved. Germline V lookup: CDR1 LNHDA, CDR2 SQIVND (reference sequence). V dropped 7 bases and J dropped 4 bases, with 13 bases sitting between them. The CDR3 contains 13 residues. DNA of the CDR3: TGTGCCAGTAACTCGGTGATGGGCACTGAAGCTTTCTTT. It encodes CASNSVMGTEAFF.

This clone appeared many times. In nucleotides, the CDR3 is TGTGCCAGCCGACTAGCGGGAGCAGATACGCAGTATTTT. The encoded protein is CASRLAGADTQYF. The genes are TRBV12-3 or TRBV12-4 and TRBJ2-3, with TRBD2 matching over 12 bases. The CDR3 is 13 amino acids. V lost 8 bases to trimming and J lost 4 bases; unmatched junction nucleotides: 1.

This clone was found many times. Other DNA sequences within the sample encode an identical CDR3. The chain employs TRBV20-1 and TRBJ2-7, with a possible D match to TRBD2 (6 bases). V was pared by 3 bases and J by 3 bases, with 12 bases between. The CDR3 has 13 residues. Germline CDR1 and CDR2: DFQATT and SNEGSKA (reference sequence). The CDR3 region is CSASAAGSYEQYF. The CDR3 coding sequence is TGCAGTGCTAGTGCTGCGGGGAGCTACGAGCAGTACTTC.

Sample share makes this clone medium-sized. The chain joins TRBV6-2 or TRBV6-3 to TRBJ1-6; TRBD1 might be the D (5 bases). The germline V and J ends were trimmed by 5 bases and 7 bases, with 15 bases remaining between them. This CDR3 has 15 amino acids. Per the germline V gene, CDR1 is MNHEY and CDR2 is SVGEGT. The DNA of the CDR3 is TGTGCCAGCAGTCAGCATTTTGGGGGAAATTCACCCCTCCACTTT. Translation: CASSQHFGGNSPLHF.

This clone was detected ten times or more. The V call is TRBV5-1, the J call TRBJ2-3; 7 bases match TRBD1. Germline V gene data show CDR1 as SGHRS and CDR2 as YFSETQ. J lost 3 bases, V lost 3 bases, and 10 bases had no gene match. This CDR3 spans 16 amino acids. This CDR3 reads CASSYQTGPTTDTQYF. CDR3 sequence (DNA): TGCGCCAGCAGCTACCAGACAGGGCCCACGACAGATACGCAGTATTTT.

The V call is TRBV20-1, the J call TRBJ2-5; D is ambiguous. The CDR3 consists of 16 residues. The germline V and J ends were trimmed by 3 bases and 4 bases, with 21 bases remaining between them. Germline assignment: CDR1 DFQATT and CDR2 SNEGSKA (reference sequence). The CDR3 DNA reads as TGCAGTGCTAGTTCTAGTCAACCTCTCCAACCAGAGACCCAGTACTTC. Amino acid sequence: CSASSSQPLQPETQYF.

The chain has TRBV9 and TRBJ1-6; D not certain. Germline V gene lookup returns CDR1 SGDLS and CDR2 YYNGEE. The CDR3 has 15 amino acids. V was cut by 1 base and J by 10 bases, with 15 bases left in between. The CDR3 protein is CASSVYVGSSSPLHF. CDR3 DNA: TGTGCCAGCAGCGTATATGTGGGGTCGAGCTCACCCCTCCACTTT.

This clone showed up many times. The V gene is TRBV20-1, the J gene TRBJ2-1, with 10 bases matching TRBD2. The germline gives CDR1 DFQATT, CDR2 SNEGSKA (reference sequence). The J segment lost 7 bases and the V segment lost 6 bases, leaving 9 bases of the junction unmatched. The CDR3 spans 14 residues. This CDR3 is CSAPKGLAKNEQFF. CDR3 bases: TGCAGTGCCCCCAAGGGACTAGCGAAAAATGAGCAGTTCTTC.

Ten or more counts support this clone. Given a much more abundant clone one base away, this may be a read error. The V call is TRBV19, the J call TRBJ1-1, with a possible D match to TRBD1 (5 bases). The ends were cut back, 7 bases at V and 4 bases at J, with 13 bases in the middle. This CDR3 has 13 amino acids. CDR1 and CDR2 (germline): LNHDA, SQIVND (reference sequence). The DNA of the CDR3 is TGTGCCAGTACAGGGTTGAGGAGCACTGAAGCTTTCTTT. Its protein product is CASTGLRSTEAFF.

This clone has only a few counts. The gene calls are TRBV3-1 and TRBJ2-7; 10 bases align to TRBD1. CDR1 is LGHDT, CDR2 YNNKEL, per germline (reference sequence). Germline trimming cut 8 bases from V and 2 bases from J; bases unmatched to any gene: 6. The CDR3 sequence is 14 residues long. CDR3 in DNA: TGTGCCAGCGGCCCGACAGGGGGCGCCTACGAGCAGTACTTC. It is translated as CASGPTGGAYEQYF.

This clone was counted ten times or more. The chain joins TRBV12-3 or TRBV12-4 to TRBJ1-3, with D perhaps TRBD1 (5 bases). CDR3 length equals 14 residues. The V and J ends lost 4 bases and 3 bases respectively, with 10 bases between them. Written as DNA, the CDR3 is TGTGCCAGCAGTTACCAGGGCTTTGGAAACACCATATATTTT. Its protein is CASSYQGFGNTIYF.

With regard to this clone: The CDR3 end shows no conserved phenylalanine or tryptophan, and so a read error is likely. This rearrangement joins TRBV18 to TRBJ2-3; D is ambiguous. The CDR3 is 14 residues long. Germline CDR1 reads KGHSH; CDR2 reads LQKENI. V lost 3 bases to trimming and J lost 4 bases, with 11 bases between them. CDR3 protein: CASSPNPPPDTQYL. In nucleotides, the CDR3 is TGTGCCAGCTCACCTAACCCACCTCCAGATACGCAGTATCTT.

This clone showed up many times. This chain links TRBV6-1 with TRBJ2-1; either TRBD1 or TRBD2 may supply D (5 bases each). CDR1 is MNHNS, CDR2 SASEGT, per germline. CDR3 length: 15 residues. Trimming took 5 bases from V and 2 from J, leaving 13 bases between them. CDR3 bases: TGTGCCAGCAGTCTGGACACGGGGACCTACAATGAGCAGTTCTTC. Encoded protein: CASSLDTGTYNEQFF.

V is TRBV28 and J is TRBJ2-1; no clear D gene. CDR1 MDHEN and CDR2 SYDVKM come from the germline V gene. The CDR3 covers 12 residues. The V end lost 2 bases, the J end lost 7 bases, and 6 bases lay between the germline ends. The CDR3 spells CASSLVENEQFF. The CDR3 region has the DNA TGTGCCAGCAGTTTAGTGGAAAATGAGCAGTTCTTC.

This clone was observed many times. The chain recombines TRBV27 with TRBJ2-5, with D perhaps TRBD2 (7 bases). V was trimmed by 5 bases and J by 1 base, leaving 14 bases between them. The V gene's germline CDR1 is MNHEY and CDR2 SMNVEV (reference sequence). CDR3 size: 15 residues. The CDR3 loop reads CASSVGEGGQETQYF. CDR3 coding DNA: TGTGCCAGCAGTGTAGGGGAGGGGGGCCAAGAGACCCAGTACTTC.

This clone was seen at least ten times. This sequence joins TRBV19 and TRBJ1-1, with 7 bases matching TRBD1. With V trimmed by 6 bases and J by 5 bases, 9 bases remained unmatched. The CDR3 length is 14 residues. Germline V gene sequence: CDR1 LNHDA, CDR2 SQIVND (reference sequence). The CDR3 loop reads CASSRTGRRTEAFF. CDR3 DNA: TGTGCCAGTAGCAGGACAGGACGGAGAACTGAAGCTTTCTTT.

This sequence joins TRBV6-5 and TRBJ1-2; D is unclear. CDR3 length equals 14 residues. V was pared by 4 bases and J by 3 bases, with 12 bases between. Looked up from germline, CDR1 is MNHEY and CDR2 is SVGAGI. The CDR3, as DNA: TGTGCCAGCAGTTCTGCTCGTAGAGACTATGGCTACACCTTC. The encoded protein is CASSSARRDYGYTF.

Many counts were recorded for this clone. The chain recombines TRBV28 with TRBJ1-3; a possible D gene is TRBD1 (6 bases). This CDR3 spans 16 amino acids. The V gene's germline CDR1 is MDHEN and CDR2 SYDVKM. V gave up 6 bases and J gave up 0 bases, with 15 bases separating them. The CDR3 loop reads CASRAPGHLSGNTIYF. For the CDR3, the DNA is TGTGCCAGCAGAGCTCCGGGACACCTCTCTGGAAACACCATATATTTT.

This clone came up many times. V is TRBV19 and J is TRBJ2-7, with D perhaps assigned TRBD1 or TRBD2 (5 bases each). Germline loops: CDR1 LNHDA, CDR2 SQIVND (reference sequence). The CDR3 loop spans 12 amino acids. With 5 bases removed from V and 7 bases from J, the gap between germline ends came to 12 bases. CDR3 DNA: TGTGCCAGTAGTGCTGGGGGATGGGAGCAGTACTTC. It is translated as CASSAGGWEQYF. The full variable domain, with the rest looked up from reference TRBV19 and TRBJ2-7, is DGGITQSPKYLFRKEGQNVTLSCEQNLNHDAMYWYRQDPGQGLRLIYYSQIVNDFQKGDIAEGYSVSREKKESFPLTVTSAQKNPTAFYLCASSAGGWEQYFGPGTRLTVT.